Reported below is one T cell receptor (beta chain). No antigen is known for it. Germline V gene sequence: CDR1 SGHTA, CDR2 FQGNSA. This CDR3 has 13 residues. The V end was cut by 5 bases, the J end by 11 bases, with 13 bases between. These data come from a study of cytomegalovirus exposure and HLA in healthy donors. Whole-study findings and limits: TCR beta chain V- and J-gene trimming was linked, in a later analysis, to a missense variant in DCLRE1C. Per a prior analysis, the majority of TCR beta V segments were productive roughly 87% or roughly 30% of the time. Analysis performed later found roughly 18,000 TCR beta sequences associated with HLA alleles at 0.05 false discovery rate. A reported reduction in N-insertions relative to the roughly 610-donor mean was seen in an Asian-associated ancestry cluster in a later analysis.

PCR employed 60 Vbeta and 13 Jbeta primers. The repertoire was sequenced with immunoSEQ multiplex PCR; TCRdb's copy has only in-frame clones and lacks some. The sample records about 98,000 clones, about 83% being singletons. Specimen: PBMCs. The J gene is TRBJ1-6, the V gene TRBV7-2, with D tentatively TRBD1 (5 bases). The receptor comes from a man aged 55 to 70 in good health and CMV-seropositive. The CDR3, as DNA: TGTGCCAGCAGCCGACAGCTCCAGACACCCCTCCACTTT. Its translation is CASSRQLQTPLHF.